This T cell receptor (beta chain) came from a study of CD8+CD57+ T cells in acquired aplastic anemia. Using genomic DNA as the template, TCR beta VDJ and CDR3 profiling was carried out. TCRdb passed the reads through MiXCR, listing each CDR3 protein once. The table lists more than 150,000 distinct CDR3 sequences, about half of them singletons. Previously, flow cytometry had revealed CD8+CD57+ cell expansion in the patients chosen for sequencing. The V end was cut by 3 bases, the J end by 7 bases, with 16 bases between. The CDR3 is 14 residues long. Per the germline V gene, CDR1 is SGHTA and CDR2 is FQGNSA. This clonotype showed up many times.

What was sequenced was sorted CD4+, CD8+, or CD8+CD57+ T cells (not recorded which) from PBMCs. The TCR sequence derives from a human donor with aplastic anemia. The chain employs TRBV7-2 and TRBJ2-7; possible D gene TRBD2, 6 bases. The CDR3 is CASSFRESRGEQYF. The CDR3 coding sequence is TGTGCCAGCAGCTTCAGGGAGTCGCGGGGAGAGCAGTACTTC.